The entry below gives a single T cell receptor beta chain sequence along with its context. Its matching antigen is unknown. This record comes from a study of cytomegalovirus exposure and HLA in healthy donors. The wider study: As released early, the data held roughly 85 million unique TCRs from HLA-typed donors.

The PCR was carried out with 60 Vbeta primers and 13 Jbeta primers. The method was immunoSEQ multiplex PCR; TCRdb's version includes in-frame clones alone and lacks a portion of them. The table lists under 150,000 clones, around 72% of them singletons. Study results and limitations: Cytomegalovirus status was reportedly diagnosed by the classifier with high sensitivity and specificity.

This clonotype originated in a man between 35 and 55 years old in good health and CMV-seronegative. Sequencing input: PBMCs.

The CDR3 DNA is TGTGCCAGCAGCCTATGGACAGGGGGGGATCTATTATACGAGCAGTACTTC. Its translation is CASSLWTGGDLLYEQYF. The gene calls are TRBV7-8 and TRBJ2-7; 10 bases are shared with TRBD1. The CDR3 is 17 amino acids. Trimming cost V 5 bases and J 4 bases; bases outside gene matches: 14. The germline V gene has CDR1 SGHVS and CDR2 FQNEAQ. Full variable domain (outside the CDR3, taken from reference TRBV7-8 and TRBJ2-7): GAGVSQSPRYKVAKRGQDVALRCDPISGHVSLFWYQQALGQGPEFLTYFQNEAQLDKSGLPSDRFFAERPEGSVSTLKIQRTQQEDSAVYLCASSLWTGGDLLYEQYFGPGTRLTVT.